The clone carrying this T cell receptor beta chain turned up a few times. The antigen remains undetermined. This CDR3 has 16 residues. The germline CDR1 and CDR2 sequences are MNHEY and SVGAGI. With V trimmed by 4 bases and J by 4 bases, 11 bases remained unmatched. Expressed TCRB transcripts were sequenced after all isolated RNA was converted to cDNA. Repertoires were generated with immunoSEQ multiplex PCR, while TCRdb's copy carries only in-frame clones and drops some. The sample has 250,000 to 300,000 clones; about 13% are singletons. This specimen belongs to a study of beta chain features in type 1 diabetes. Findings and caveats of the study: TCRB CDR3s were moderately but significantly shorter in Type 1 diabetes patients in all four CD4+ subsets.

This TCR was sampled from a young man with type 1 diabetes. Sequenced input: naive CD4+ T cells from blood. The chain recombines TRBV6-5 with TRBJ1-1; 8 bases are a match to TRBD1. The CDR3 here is CASSSRDRSSGTEAFF. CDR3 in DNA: TGTGCCAGCAGTTCCCGGGACAGGAGCTCGGGCACTGAAGCTTTCTTT.